The rows below give T cell receptor beta chains drawn from one sample of a study of blood T cell repertoires in COVID-19. Generated by immunoSEQ multiplex PCR, the TCRdb table keeps only in-frame clones and is missing some. The data show more than 150,000 clones, 81% seen once. The sample was peripheral blood. The receptors derive from a woman of 80 years or more with COVID-19, enrolled during active disease. CDR3s include the opening cysteine and the closing phenylalanine or tryptophan. D genes are given only for firm matches. The listing skips clone size in some rows; elsewhere it reads once, few, many or a size class.

>NA|NA|TRBV28|TRBJ2-3
TGTGCCAGCAGTTTCTTCGGGGCCGGGACACCCCCAGATACGCAGTATTTT
CASSFFGAGTPPDTQYF
>TRBD1|NA|TRBV5-1|TRBJ1-5
TGCGCCAGCAGGACAGGGGGTAGCAATCAGCCCCAGCATTTT
CASRTGGSNQPQHF
>NA|NA|TRBV6-6|TRBJ1-4
TGTGCCAGCAGTCCCCGGGACATGAGAAGTATGGTCGGGGAAAAACTGTTTTTT
CASSPRDMRSMVGEKLFF
>NA|NA|TRBV7-9|TRBJ2-7
TGTGCCAGCAGCCACGGCTACGAGCAGTACTTC
CASSHGYEQYF
>NA|NA|TRBV29-1|TRBJ2-7
TGCAGCGTTGGCCTCGACAGGACCTTTGACGAGCAGTACTTC
CSVGLDRTFDEQYF
>TRBD2|NA|TRBV5-4|TRBJ2-3
TGTGCCAGCAGCCCTCAGCGGGGGGGACCTAGCACAGATACGCAGTATTTT
CASSPQRGGPSTDTQYF
>NA|NA|TRBV10-3|TRBJ2-2
TGTGCCGTCCGCGCGGTAGGAGGGGAGCTGTTTTTT
CAVRAVGGELFF
>TRBD1|few|TRBV7-2|TRBJ2-2
TGTGCCAGCAGCCCAGGGACAGGCAGGGAGCTGTTTTTT
CASSPGTGRELFF
>NA|NA|TRBV2|TRBJ1-1
TGTGCCAGCAGTAGGGGCCCGGGTGAGGAAGCTTTCTTT
CASSRGPGEEAFF
>NA|NA|TRBV5-1|TRBJ1-2
TGCGCCAGCAGCTTGGAAGTGACTGCGTATGGCTACACCTTC
CASSLEVTAYGYTF
>TRBD2|once|TRBV28|TRBJ2-2
TGTGCCAGCAGAGTAGCGGGAGGTTACACCGGGGAGCTGTTTTTT
CASRVAGGYTGELFF